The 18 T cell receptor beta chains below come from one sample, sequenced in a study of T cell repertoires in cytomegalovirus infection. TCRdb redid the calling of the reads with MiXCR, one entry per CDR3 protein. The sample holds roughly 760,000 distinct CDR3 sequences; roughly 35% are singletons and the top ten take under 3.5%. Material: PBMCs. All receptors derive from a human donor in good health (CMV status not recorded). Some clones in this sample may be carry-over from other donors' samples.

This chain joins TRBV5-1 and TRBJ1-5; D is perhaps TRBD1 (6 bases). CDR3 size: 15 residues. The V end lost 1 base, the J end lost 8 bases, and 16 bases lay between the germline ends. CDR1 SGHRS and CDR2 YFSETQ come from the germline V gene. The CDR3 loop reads CASSLSGSGVEPQHF. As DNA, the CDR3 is TGCGCCAGCAGCTTGTCTGGCTCAGGGGTTGAGCCCCAGCATTTT.

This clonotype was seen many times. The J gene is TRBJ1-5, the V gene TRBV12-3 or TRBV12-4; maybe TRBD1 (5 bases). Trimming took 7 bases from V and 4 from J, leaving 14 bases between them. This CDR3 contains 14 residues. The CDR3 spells CASILGGTNQPQHF. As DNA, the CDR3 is TGTGCCAGCATCCTAGGCGGGACGAATCAGCCCCAGCATTTT.

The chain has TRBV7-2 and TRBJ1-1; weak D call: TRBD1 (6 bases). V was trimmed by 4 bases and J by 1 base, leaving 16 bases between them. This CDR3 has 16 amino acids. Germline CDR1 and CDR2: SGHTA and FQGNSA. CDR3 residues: CASSSPPGTRNTEAFF. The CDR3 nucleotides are TGTGCCAGCAGCTCCCCCCCCGGGACAAGGAACACTGAAGCTTTCTTT.

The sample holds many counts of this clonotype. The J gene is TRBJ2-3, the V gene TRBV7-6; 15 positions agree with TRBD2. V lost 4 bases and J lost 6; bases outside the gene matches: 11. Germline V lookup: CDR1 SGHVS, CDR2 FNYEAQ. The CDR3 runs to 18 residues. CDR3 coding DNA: TGTGCCAGCAGCTCCCCTTTGGGGACTAGCGGGGGGATGGATACGCAGTATTTT. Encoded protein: CASSSPLGTSGGMDTQYF.

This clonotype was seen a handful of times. CDR3 nucleotides: TGCGCCAGCAGCAGGAGAGAGGGCAGGAACACTGAAGCTTTCTTT. It specifies CASSRREGRNTEAFF. The chain links TRBV5-1 to TRBJ1-1; D is unresolved. Trimming cost V 4 bases and J 1 base, with 14 bases left between them. In germline, CDR1 is SGHRS, CDR2 YFSETQ. The CDR3 runs 15 residues.

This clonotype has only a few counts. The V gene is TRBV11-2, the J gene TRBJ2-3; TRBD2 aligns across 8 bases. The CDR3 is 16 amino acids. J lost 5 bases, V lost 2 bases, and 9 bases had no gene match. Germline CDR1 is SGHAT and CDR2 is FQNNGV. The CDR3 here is CASSLISGGPIDTQYF. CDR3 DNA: TGTGCCAGCAGCTTAATCTCGGGAGGGCCAATAGATACGCAGTATTTT.

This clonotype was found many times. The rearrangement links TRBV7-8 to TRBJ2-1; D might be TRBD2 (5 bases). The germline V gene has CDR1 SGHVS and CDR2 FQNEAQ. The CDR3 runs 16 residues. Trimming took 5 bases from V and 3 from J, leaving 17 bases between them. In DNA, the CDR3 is TGTGCCAGCAGCCGGACGTGGGATCGGGGCTACAATGAGCAGTTCTTC. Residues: CASSRTWDRGYNEQFF.

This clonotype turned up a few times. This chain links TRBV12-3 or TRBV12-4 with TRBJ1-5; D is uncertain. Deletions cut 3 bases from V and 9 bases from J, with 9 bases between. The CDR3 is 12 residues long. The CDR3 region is CASSFFSWPQHF. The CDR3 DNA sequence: TGTGCCAGCAGTTTTTTCTCTTGGCCCCAGCATTTT.

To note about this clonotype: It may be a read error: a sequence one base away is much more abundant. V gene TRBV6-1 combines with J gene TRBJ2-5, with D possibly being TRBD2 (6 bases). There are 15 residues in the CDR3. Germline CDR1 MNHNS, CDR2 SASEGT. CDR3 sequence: CARSDAGPPQETQYF. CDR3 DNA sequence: TGTGCCCGCAGTGATGCGGGACCGCCGCAAGAGACCCAGTACTTC.

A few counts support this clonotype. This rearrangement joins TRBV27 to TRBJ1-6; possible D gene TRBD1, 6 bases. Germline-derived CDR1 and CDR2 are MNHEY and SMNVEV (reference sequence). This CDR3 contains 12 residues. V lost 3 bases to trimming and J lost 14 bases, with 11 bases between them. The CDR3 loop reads CASSLLGASLHF. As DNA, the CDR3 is TGTGCCAGCAGTTTGCTGGGGGCATCCCTCCACTTT.

CDR3 residues: CASAGDRGYGYTF. CDR3 bases: TGTGCCAGCGCAGGGGACAGGGGGTATGGCTACACCTTC. This chain connects TRBV6-5 to TRBJ1-2; 11 bases map to TRBD1. The germline CDR1 and CDR2 sequences are MNHEY and SVGAGI. The trim removed 8 bases at V and 5 bases at J, leaving 4 bases unmatched. The CDR3 length is 13 residues.

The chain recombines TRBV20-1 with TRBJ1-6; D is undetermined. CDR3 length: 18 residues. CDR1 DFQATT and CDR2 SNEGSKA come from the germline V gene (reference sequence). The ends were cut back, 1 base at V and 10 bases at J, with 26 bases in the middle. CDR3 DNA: TGCAGTGCTAGAGCAATAACTAGAAGACAAGGAAGGATGTCACCCCTCCACTTT. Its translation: CSARAITRRQGRMSPLHF.

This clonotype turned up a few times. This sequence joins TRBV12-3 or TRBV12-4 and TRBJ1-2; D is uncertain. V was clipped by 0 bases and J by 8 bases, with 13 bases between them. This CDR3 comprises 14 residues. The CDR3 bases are TGTGCCAGCAGTTTAGCGGGCGCCCCTGGGGGCTACACCTTC. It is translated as CASSLAGAPGGYTF.

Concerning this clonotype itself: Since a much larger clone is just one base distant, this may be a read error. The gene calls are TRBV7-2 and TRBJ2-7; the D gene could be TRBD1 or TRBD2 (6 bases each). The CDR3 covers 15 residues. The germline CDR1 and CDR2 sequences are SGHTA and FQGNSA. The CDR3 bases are TGTGCCAGCAGCTTAGCGGGGGGCTTCGCCTACGAGCGGTACTTC. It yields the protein CASSLAGGFAYERYF.

Here the CDR3 DNA reads TGTGCCAGCAGCCAATTTAATGAAAAACTGTTTTTT. Protein sequence: CASSQFNEKLFF. The rearrangement joins TRBV12-3 or TRBV12-4 to TRBJ1-4; D is unclear. V shed 6 bases and J shed 4 bases, with 6 bases lying between them. The CDR3 contains 12 residues.

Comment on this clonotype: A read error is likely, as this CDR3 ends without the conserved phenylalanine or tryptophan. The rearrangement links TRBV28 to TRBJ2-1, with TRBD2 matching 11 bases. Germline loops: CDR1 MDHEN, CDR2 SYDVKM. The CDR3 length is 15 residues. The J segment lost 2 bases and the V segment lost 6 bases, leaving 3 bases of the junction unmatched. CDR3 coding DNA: TGTGCCAGCAGCTTACTAGCGGGAGCCTACAATGAGCAGTTCTTA. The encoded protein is CASSLLAGAYNEQFL.

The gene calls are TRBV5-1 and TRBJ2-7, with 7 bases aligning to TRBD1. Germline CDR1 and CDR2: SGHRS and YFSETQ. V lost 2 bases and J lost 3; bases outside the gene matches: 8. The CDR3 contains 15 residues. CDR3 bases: TGCGCCAGCAGCTTAGATATGCAGGGGGTCTACGAGCAGTACTTC. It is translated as CASSLDMQGVYEQYF.

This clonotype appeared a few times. The CDR3 DNA reads as TGTGCCAGCAGCGACGTTCAGGGATTTGGCGCAGGGGAAAAACTGTTTTTT. Translated: CASSDVQGFGAGEKLFF. The chain has TRBV7-8 and TRBJ1-4; a possible D gene is TRBD1 (5 bases). This CDR3 has 17 amino acids. The V and J ends lost 5 bases and 8 bases respectively, with 24 bases between them. Germline-derived CDR1 and CDR2 are SGHVS and FQNEAQ.